A single sample gave rise to the 14 T cell receptor beta chains below, sequenced in a study of cytomegalovirus exposure and HLA in healthy donors. The PCR was carried out with 60 Vbeta primers and 13 Jbeta primers. Sequencing used immunoSEQ multiplex PCR; TCRdb keeps in-frame clones, though not all of them. The repertoire holds 100,000 to 150,000 clones, with about 80% as singletons. The sample consisted of PBMCs. The receptors were sampled from a man aged 45-65 years in good health and CMV-seropositive.

This clone was picked up a small number of times. The chain carries TRBV4-3 and TRBJ2-7; a possible D gene is TRBD2 (5 bases). CDR1 is LGHNA and CDR2 is YSLEER in the germline V gene. V was clipped by 0 bases and J by 4 bases, with 13 bases between them. The CDR3 has 15 amino acids. The CDR3 DNA is TGCGCCAGCAGCCAAGATACGGGAATTTTATACGAGCAGTACTTC. It yields the protein CASSQDTGILYEQYF.

This clone came up once. The genes are TRBV6-1 and TRBJ1-5; a possible D gene is TRBD1 (5 bases). V was trimmed by 2 bases and J by 0 bases, leaving 8 bases between them. Per germline, CDR1 MNHNS and CDR2 SASEGT. CDR3 length: 15 amino acids. The CDR3 bases are TGTGCCAGCAGTGAACAGGGTCCTAGCAATCAGCCCCAGCATTTT. Amino acid sequence: CASSEQGPSNQPQHF.

The chain joins TRBV29-1 to TRBJ1-1; D unclear. The length of the CDR3 is 12 residues. Looked up from germline, CDR1 is SQVTM and CDR2 is ANQGSEA. Trimming took 8 bases from V and 1 from J, leaving 11 bases between them. The CDR3 DNA reads TGCAGCACCTCGGAGAGGAACACTGAAGCTTTCTTT. This translates into CSTSERNTEAFF.

This clone was counted between two and nine times. The rearrangement links TRBV5-1 to TRBJ2-3; tentatively, D is TRBD1 (5 bases). The CDR3 has 14 amino acids. Trimming took 0 bases from V and 4 from J, leaving 9 bases between them. Germline assignment: CDR1 SGHRS and CDR2 YFSETQ. The CDR3 sequence: CASSLVRGSDTQYF. DNA for the CDR3: TGCGCCAGCAGCTTGGTTAGGGGATCAGATACGCAGTATTTT.

The chain carries TRBV5-1 and TRBJ2-1; D possibly corresponds to TRBD2 (7 bases). V lost 0 bases and J lost 9, with 16 bases in between. Germline V CDR1 and CDR2: SGHRS, YFSETQ. The CDR3 contains 15 residues. As DNA, the CDR3 is TGCGCCAGCAGCTTGGGCCCGGCGGGGGCCGGTGAGCAGTTCTTC. Residues: CASSLGPAGAGEQFF.

The chain employs TRBV7-2 and TRBJ1-1; no definite D call. The germline V and J ends were trimmed by 5 bases and 1 base, with 8 bases remaining between them. Germline V gene sequence: CDR1 SGHTA, CDR2 FQGNSA. CDR3 length: 13 amino acids. In DNA form, the CDR3 reads TGTGCCAGCAGCGCACAGAGGAACACTGAAGCTTTCTTT. Translating it yields CASSAQRNTEAFF.

This clone was seen a few times. The chain has TRBV6-6 and TRBJ1-6, with TRBD1 as a possible D gene (5 bases). Trimming shortened V by 6 bases and J by 4 bases, and 10 bases separated the two germline ends. This CDR3 contains 14 residues. The germline CDR1 and CDR2 sequences are MNHNY and SVGAGI (reference sequence). CDR3 nucleotide sequence: TGTGCCAGCAGCCTCGACAGATATAATTCACCCCTCCACTTT. This sequence encodes CASSLDRYNSPLHF.

The genes are TRBV6-5 and TRBJ1-1; D remains unclear. The CDR3 has 14 amino acids. V lost 0 bases, J lost 2 bases, and 7 bases lay in between. The germline CDR1 and CDR2 sequences are MNHEY and SVGAGI. The CDR3 region is CASSYSNRNTEAFF. The CDR3 DNA is TGTGCCAGCAGTTACTCGAACAGAAACACTGAAGCTTTCTTT.

V gene TRBV5-1 combines with J gene TRBJ2-2; a weak D match, TRBD1 (5 bases). This CDR3 comprises 14 residues. The V end was cut by 5 bases, the J end by 3 bases, with 11 bases between. Germline CDR1 is SGHRS and CDR2 is YFSETQ. DNA for the CDR3: TGCGCCAGCAGGCCCAGGGTATACACCGGGGAGCTGTTTTTT. Its protein product is CASRPRVYTGELFF.

In this sample, this clone turned up many times. This sequence joins TRBV7-2 and TRBJ1-6, with D tentatively TRBD1 (5 bases). Trimming removed 5 bases from V and 5 bases from J, with 13 bases in between. The CDR3 spans 15 residues. The germline gives CDR1 SGHTA, CDR2 FQGNSA. CDR3: CASSIQGGDNSPLHF. The CDR3 DNA reads as TGTGCCAGCAGCATTCAGGGTGGGGATAATTCACCCCTCCACTTT.

This chain links TRBV19 with TRBJ2-2; D is ambiguous. The CDR3 length is 15 residues. The V end was cut by 1 base, the J end by 0 bases, with 6 bases between. Germline V CDR1 and CDR2: LNHDA, SQIVND (reference sequence). The CDR3 DNA sequence: TGTGCCAGTAGTATAGTACAGCCGAACACCGGGGAGCTGTTTTTT. Encoded protein: CASSIVQPNTGELFF.

This clone ranks as medium-sized. The V call is TRBV27, the J call TRBJ1-5; 7 bases are a match to TRBD1. The germline V gene encodes CDR1 MNHEY and CDR2 SMNVEV (reference sequence). V was pared by 5 bases and J by 3 bases, with 4 bases of the junction left unmatched. The length of the CDR3 is 14 residues. The CDR3: CASSTQGHNQPQHF. CDR3 sequence (DNA): TGTGCCAGCAGTACACAGGGGCACAATCAGCCCCAGCATTTT.

The V gene is TRBV4-2, the J gene TRBJ2-7, with 7 nucleotides matching TRBD1. Trimming took 0 bases from V and 0 from J; bases not matched to a gene: 2. In germline, CDR1 is LGHNA, CDR2 YNFKEQ. The CDR3 length is 15 residues. In nucleotides, the CDR3 is TGTGCCAGCAGCCAAGATGGGGACAGCTCCTACGAGCAGTACTTC. Amino acids: CASSQDGDSSYEQYF.

This clone was picked up one time. The genes are TRBV29-1 and TRBJ2-7, with D perhaps matching TRBD1 (5 bases). CDR1 and CDR2 from the germline V gene are SQVTM and ANQGSEA. V was clipped by 6 bases and J by 7 bases, with 16 bases between them. There are 12 residues in the CDR3. This CDR3 is CSVASTGREQYF. Written as DNA, the CDR3 is TGCAGCGTAGCCAGCACAGGTAGAGAGCAGTACTTC.